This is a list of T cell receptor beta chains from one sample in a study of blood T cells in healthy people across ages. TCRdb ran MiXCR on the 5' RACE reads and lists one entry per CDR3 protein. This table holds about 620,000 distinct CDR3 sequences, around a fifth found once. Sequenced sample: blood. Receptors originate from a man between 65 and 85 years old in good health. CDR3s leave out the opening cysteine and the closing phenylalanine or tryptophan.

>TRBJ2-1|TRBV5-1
ASSLEPYNEQF
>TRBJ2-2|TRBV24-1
ATSLGQLNTGELF
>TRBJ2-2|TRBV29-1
SVGGRGRTGELF
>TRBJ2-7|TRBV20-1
SARVSGSGPAYEQY
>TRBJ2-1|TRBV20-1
SATREGLRNEQF
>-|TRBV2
VSSDSPSYEQY
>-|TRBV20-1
SPTGTSVAGEQF
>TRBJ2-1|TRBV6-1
ASSQTQEQF
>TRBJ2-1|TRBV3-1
ASSFWGPEQF
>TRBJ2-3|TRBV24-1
ATSDRRGRADTQY
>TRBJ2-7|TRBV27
ASSLKETYEQY
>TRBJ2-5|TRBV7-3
ASSSGLAGGKTQY
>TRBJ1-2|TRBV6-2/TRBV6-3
ASSGRNYGYT
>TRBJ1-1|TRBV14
ASSQDKGWYTEAF
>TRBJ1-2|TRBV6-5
ASSYFGQGFGYT
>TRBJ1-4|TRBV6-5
ASSYGTELNEKLF
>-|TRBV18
ASSPGLAGENEQY
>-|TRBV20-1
SAREMDVAYEQY
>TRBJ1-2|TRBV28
ASTLGGNYGYT
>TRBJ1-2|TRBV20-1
SAYAGGAGYGYT
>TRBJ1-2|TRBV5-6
ASSFRRGDYGYT
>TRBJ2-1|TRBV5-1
ASSLGRDYNEQF
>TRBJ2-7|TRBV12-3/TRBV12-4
ATSVSPGYEQY
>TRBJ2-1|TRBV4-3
ASSQEPPGLGSYNEQF
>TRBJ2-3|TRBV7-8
ASSQYMGLAGRYFSTDTQY
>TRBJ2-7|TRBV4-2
ASSQVRGTSGSLAYEQY
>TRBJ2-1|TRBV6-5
ASSYSGGRPYNEQF
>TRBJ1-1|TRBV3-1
ASSTRSGGTTEAF
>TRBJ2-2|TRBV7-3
ASSLRQGAAGELF
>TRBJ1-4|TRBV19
ASTKGTGGNEKLF